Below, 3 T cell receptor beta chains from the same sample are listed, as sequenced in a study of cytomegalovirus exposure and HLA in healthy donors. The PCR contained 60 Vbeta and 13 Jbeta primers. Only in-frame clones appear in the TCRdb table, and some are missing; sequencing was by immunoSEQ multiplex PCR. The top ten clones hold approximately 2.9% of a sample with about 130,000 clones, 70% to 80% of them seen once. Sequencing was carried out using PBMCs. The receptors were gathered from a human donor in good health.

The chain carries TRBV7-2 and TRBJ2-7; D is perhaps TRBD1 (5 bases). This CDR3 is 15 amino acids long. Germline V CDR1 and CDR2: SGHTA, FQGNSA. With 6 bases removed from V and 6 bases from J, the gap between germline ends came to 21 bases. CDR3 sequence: CASSSAGVWGGEQYF. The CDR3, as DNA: TGTGCCAGCAGTTCTGCTGGGGTTTGGGGCGGCGAGCAGTACTTC.

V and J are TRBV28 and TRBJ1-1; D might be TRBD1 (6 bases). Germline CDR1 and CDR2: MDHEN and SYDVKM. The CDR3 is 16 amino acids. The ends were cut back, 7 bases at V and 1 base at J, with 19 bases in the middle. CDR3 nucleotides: TGTGCCAGCAACGAACCGCGGGGGGCAAGGAACACTGAAGCTTTCTTT. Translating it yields CASNEPRGARNTEAFF.

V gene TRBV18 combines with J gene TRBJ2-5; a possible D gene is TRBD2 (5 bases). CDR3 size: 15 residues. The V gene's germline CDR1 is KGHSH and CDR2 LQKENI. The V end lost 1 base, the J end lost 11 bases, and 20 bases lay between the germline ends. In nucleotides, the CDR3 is TGTGCCAGCTCACCACTAGCTAGCAGCCTTAGGGAGCAGTACTTC. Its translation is CASSPLASSLREQYF.